Below, one TCR beta chain is given with its context. TRB amplification used approximately 250 ng of peripheral blood genomic DNA. This record comes from a study of T cell clusters in autoimmune cytopenias. CDR3 length equals 13 residues. Per germline, CDR1 PRHDT and CDR2 FYEKMQ (reference sequence). TRB was amplified by touch-down multiplex PCR, primer pools A and B combined. TCRdb re-called the multiplex PCR reads and catalogs CDR3 proteins one per entry, DNA excluded. The sample includes a few thousand distinct CDR3 sequences. These data were also filed under a second study, of T cell repertoires in aging, cancer and after chemotherapy. That study reports: Repeat sampling of healthy donors over several months to years showed clear clonal overlap. In each cancer cohort, median generation probability increased across chemotherapy, suggesting thymic output rebounded.

Material: peripheral blood. The clonotype originates from a human donor in good health. V usage is TRBV13 and J usage is TRBJ2-5. The CDR3 spells CASSPSTRETQYF.